This T cell receptor beta chain was captured in a study of shared clonotypes between healthy human individuals. Study-level information: CD8 memory received one plate per donor, CD8 naive two, CD4 memory three and CD4 naive three.

The table came from immunoSEQ multiplex PCR; TCRdb's copy has only in-frame clones and leaves some out. The sample shows over a million clones, 95% to 97% of them seen only once. This clonotype was obtained from a man under 40 in good health. The sample taken for sequencing was naive CD4+ T cells sorted from blood. As for subset: CD45RA+ positively selected.

CDR3 residues: CASSLVPGGTYNEQFF. In DNA, the CDR3 is TGTGCCAGCAGCTTAGTTCCAGGCGGCACCTACAATGAGCAGTTCTTC. V gene TRBV7-8 combines with J gene TRBJ2-1, with D hard to call. This CDR3 has 16 residues. V lost 1 base, J lost 2 bases, and 12 bases lay in between. Germline values: CDR1 SGHVS, CDR2 FQNEAQ.